Listed here are 9 T cell receptor beta chains from one sample, sequenced in a study of CD8 T cells in ankylosing spondylitis. TCRdb recomputed calls from the 5' RACE reads with MiXCR, one row per CDR3 protein. The profile covers about 360,000 distinct CDR3 sequences, with 14% to 15% appearing a single time and around 0.99% taken by the ten largest. Specimen: blood, either unsorted or a sorted T cell fraction (not recorded which). The receptors originated from a male donor with ankylosing spondylitis or in good health (not recorded which).

The J gene is TRBJ2-5, the V gene TRBV4-2, with unresolved D. The CDR3 extends over 15 amino acids. The V gene lost 3 bases and the J gene lost 0 bases, with 11 bases spanning the gap. Per germline, CDR1 LGHNA and CDR2 YNFKEQ. The CDR3 is CASSQGTSYQETQYF. CDR3 bases: TGTGCCAGCAGCCAGGGTACTTCGTACCAAGAGACCCAGTACTTC.

The chain is built from TRBV10-3 and TRBJ2-1, with 9 positions matching TRBD2. The CDR3 extends over 15 amino acids. The germline V gene has CDR1 ENHRY and CDR2 SYGVKD. V shed 4 bases, J shed 4 bases, and the junction held 5 bases outside the gene matches. This CDR3 reads CAISGPAGGYNEQFF. The CDR3, as DNA: TGTGCCATCAGTGGCCCGGCGGGGGGGTACAATGAGCAGTTCTTC.

The chain carries TRBV9 and TRBJ2-2; D is uncertain. CDR3 length: 15 residues. Germline CDR1 is SGDLS and CDR2 is YYNGEE. Trimming removed 0 bases at V and 2 bases at J, with 8 bases between. This CDR3 is CASSVAGRNTGELFF. The CDR3 bases are TGTGCCAGCAGCGTAGCTGGGCGAAACACCGGGGAGCTGTTTTTT.

This clonotype occurred many times. The rearrangement links TRBV20-1 to TRBJ1-2; D is perhaps TRBD1 (6 bases). From germline, CDR1 is DFQATT and CDR2 SNEGSKA (reference sequence). This CDR3 comprises 13 residues. The V gene lost 3 bases and the J gene lost 1 base, with 9 bases spanning the gap. CDR3 DNA sequence: TGCAGTGCTAGGGACAGCCGTAACTATGGCTACACCTTC. Its protein product is CSARDSRNYGYTF.

This clonotype was observed a handful of times. This chain connects TRBV2 to TRBJ1-2; possibly TRBD1 for D (5 bases). Per germline, CDR1 SNHLY and CDR2 FYNNEI. V gave up 6 bases and J gave up 4 bases, with 12 bases separating them. The CDR3 totals 13 residues. CDR3 loop: CASRGEVVYGYTF. CDR3 bases: TGTGCCAGCAGGGGGGAAGTTGTCTATGGCTACACCTTC.

The gene calls are TRBV7-9 and TRBJ2-5; 10 bases are a match to TRBD1. This CDR3 contains 14 residues. CDR1 is SEHNR, CDR2 FQNEAQ, per germline (reference sequence). The junction had 4 bases not matched to a gene; V was cut back by 8 bases and J by 1 base. The CDR3 DNA is TGTGCCAGCTGGACAGGGGGACTCCAAGAGACCCAGTACTTC. Translating it yields CASWTGGLQETQYF.

In this sample, this clonotype turned up a few times. V and J are TRBV6-2 or TRBV6-3 and TRBJ1-5; D not certain. V was trimmed by 7 bases and J by 2 bases, leaving 12 bases between them. The length of the CDR3 is 14 residues. The germline CDR1 and CDR2 sequences are MNHEY and SVGEGT. The CDR3 region is CASTQISGNQPQHF. The CDR3 DNA reads TGTGCCAGCACCCAAATTTCAGGCAATCAGCCCCAGCATTTT.

The gene calls are TRBV10-3 and TRBJ2-2, with 9 bases that match TRBD1. The CDR3 totals 15 residues. Germline V gene lookup returns CDR1 ENHRY and CDR2 SYGVKD. V lost 6 bases to trimming and J lost 4 bases; unmatched junction nucleotides: 6. The chain's CDR3 is CAIRTGTGPTGELFF. CDR3 sequence (DNA): TGTGCCATCAGGACCGGGACAGGGCCCACCGGGGAGCTGTTTTTT.

The rearrangement links TRBV12-3 or TRBV12-4 to TRBJ2-1; D not resolved. Trimming pared 1 base from V and 8 bases from J, leaving 0 bases between. The CDR3 loop spans 10 amino acids. The CDR3 DNA reads as TGTGCCAGCAGTTTAGATGAGCAGTTCTTC. Translation gives CASSLDEQFF.